Here is one TCR beta chain with its context. Its antigen is unknown. The data were obtained in a study of graft-versus-host responses after intestinal transplantation. The overall study: Induction with anti-thymocyte globulin, then tacrolimus and steroids for three to four years, was given to all recipients.

General study findings and limits: The recipient marrow held GvH clones, and some of them showed up first in ileum or blood.

With 4 bases removed from V and 2 bases from J, the gap between germline ends came to 21 bases. This CDR3 has 17 amino acids. Germline-derived CDR1 and CDR2 are SGHRS and YFSETQ. Profiling relied on immunoSEQ multiplex PCR, and the TCRdb table lists in-frame clones only, not all of them. This sample carries approximately 37,000 clones, roughly 90% of them seen once, and the ten largest clones take roughly 6.6%. The chain carries TRBV5-1 and TRBJ2-5, with TRBD1 as a possible D gene (6 bases). The TCR sequence derives from a human patient who received an intestinal transplant, so some T cells may come from the graft donor. Specimen: PBMCs, collected approximately 270 days after transplant. CDR3 residues: CASSPHGMTGFQETQYF. The CDR3 DNA sequence: TGCGCCAGCAGCCCCCATGGGATGACAGGCTTTCAAGAGACCCAGTACTTC.